The rows below give T cell receptor beta chains drawn from one sample of a study of identical twins. TCRdb ran MiXCR on the 5' RACE reads and lists one entry per CDR3 protein. This table has about 460,000 distinct CDR3 sequences, approximately 15% appearing once. These records were also assigned to another study, of yellow fever vaccine responses in identical twins.

The sample was CD4+ T cells sorted from blood. The receptor set was obtained from a woman under 30 in good health. Each CDR3 is given with its conserved first and last residue. The D gene is left open where the match is weak. Clone size is given for some rows only: seen once, a few or many times, or a class if the clone is expanded.

v_call: TRBV6-2/TRBV6-3; j_call: TRBJ2-7; d_call: NA; clone_size: NA; cdr3_aa: CASSVTVREQYF; cdr3_nt: TGTGCCAGCAGCGTGACTGTCCGCGAGCAGTACTTC
v_call: TRBV24-1; j_call: TRBJ2-2; d_call: NA; clone_size: NA; cdr3_aa: CATSRPGPNTGELFF; cdr3_nt: TGTGCCACCAGCCGTCCGGGGCCTAACACCGGGGAGCTGTTTTTT
v_call: TRBV12-3/TRBV12-4; j_call: TRBJ2-1; d_call: TRBD1; clone_size: many; cdr3_aa: CASSLDRGRTDEQFF; cdr3_nt: TGTGCCAGCAGTTTAGACAGGGGCCGGACCGATGAGCAGTTCTTC
v_call: TRBV10-3; j_call: TRBJ2-5; d_call: NA; clone_size: NA; cdr3_aa: CAIRDRLETQYF; cdr3_nt: TGTGCCATCAGGGACCGATTAGAGACCCAGTACTTC
v_call: TRBV20-1; j_call: TRBJ1-1; d_call: NA; clone_size: NA; cdr3_aa: CSAYRTVNTEAFF; cdr3_nt: TGCAGTGCCTACCGGACGGTGAACACTGAAGCTTTCTTT
v_call: TRBV5-6; j_call: TRBJ2-7; d_call: TRBD2; clone_size: NA; cdr3_aa: CASKRGASYEQYF; cdr3_nt: TGTGCCAGCAAGCGGGGGGCCTCCTACGAGCAGTACTTC
v_call: TRBV12-3/TRBV12-4; j_call: TRBJ1-6; d_call: NA; clone_size: many; cdr3_aa: CASSLGERFSPLHF; cdr3_nt: TGTGCCAGCAGTTTAGGGGAGCGCTTTTCACCCCTCCACTTT
v_call: TRBV19; j_call: TRBJ2-7; d_call: NA; clone_size: NA; cdr3_aa: CASSKWWQGGYEQYF; cdr3_nt: TGTGCCAGTAGTAAGTGGTGGCAGGGCGGCTACGAGCAGTACTTC
v_call: TRBV12-3/TRBV12-4; j_call: TRBJ2-2; d_call: TRBD1; clone_size: NA; cdr3_aa: CASSLGTGVLGTGELFF; cdr3_nt: TGTGCCAGCAGTTTAGGGACAGGGGTTTTGGGCACCGGGGAGCTGTTTTTT
v_call: TRBV7-2; j_call: TRBJ1-4; d_call: TRBD1; clone_size: many; cdr3_aa: CASSLRTGTGEKLFF; cdr3_nt: TGTGCCAGCAGCTTAAGGACAGGGACAGGTGAAAAACTGTTTTTT
v_call: TRBV20-1; j_call: TRBJ2-3; d_call: TRBD2; clone_size: many; cdr3_aa: CSAPGGRASVNTDTQYF; cdr3_nt: TGCAGTGCGCCCGGGGGGAGGGCCTCCGTTAACACAGATACGCAGTATTTT
v_call: TRBV5-5; j_call: TRBJ2-7; d_call: NA; clone_size: few; cdr3_aa: CASSLASGQVYEQYF; cdr3_nt: TGTGCCAGCAGCTTGGCCTCGGGGCAGGTCTACGAGCAGTACTTC
v_call: TRBV6-1; j_call: TRBJ2-7; d_call: TRBD1; clone_size: NA; cdr3_aa: CASSDGTGLYEQYF; cdr3_nt: TGTGCCAGCAGTGACGGGACAGGGCTCTACGAGCAGTACTTC
v_call: TRBV12-3/TRBV12-4; j_call: TRBJ1-5; d_call: NA; clone_size: few; cdr3_aa: CASSWGVSNQPQHF; cdr3_nt: TGTGCCAGTTCGTGGGGCGTTAGCAATCAGCCCCAGCATTTT
v_call: TRBV15; j_call: TRBJ2-7; d_call: NA; clone_size: NA; cdr3_aa: CATSREQPTYEQYF; cdr3_nt: TGTGCCACCAGCAGAGAACAGCCAACCTACGAGCAGTACTTC
v_call: TRBV12-3/TRBV12-4; j_call: TRBJ2-7; d_call: TRBD2; clone_size: few; cdr3_aa: CASSLGLAVAYEQYF; cdr3_nt: TGTGCCAGCAGTTTAGGTCTAGCGGTTGCCTACGAGCAGTACTTC
v_call: TRBV6-1; j_call: TRBJ2-7; d_call: NA; clone_size: NA; cdr3_aa: CASSDYGNSYEQYF; cdr3_nt: TGTGCCAGCAGTGATTACGGGAACTCCTACGAGCAGTACTTC
v_call: TRBV6-6; j_call: TRBJ1-2; d_call: NA; clone_size: NA; cdr3_aa: CASTGEYYGYTF; cdr3_nt: TGTGCCAGCACCGGGGAATACTATGGCTACACCTTC
v_call: TRBV20-1; j_call: TRBJ2-1; d_call: TRBD2; clone_size: NA; cdr3_aa: CSARGTSGSDNEQFF; cdr3_nt: TGCAGTGCTAGAGGGACTAGCGGGAGTGATAATGAGCAGTTCTTC
v_call: TRBV11-1; j_call: TRBJ2-1; d_call: TRBD2; clone_size: NA; cdr3_aa: CASSLALRLRGGRNEQFF; cdr3_nt: TGTGCCAGCAGCTTAGCGCTAAGATTGCGGGGGGGCCGCAATGAGCAGTTCTTC
v_call: TRBV7-2; j_call: TRBJ2-1; d_call: NA; clone_size: few; cdr3_aa: CASSLGSPLDEQFF; cdr3_nt: TGTGCCAGCAGCTTAGGATCTCCGTTGGATGAGCAGTTCTTC
v_call: TRBV6-1; j_call: TRBJ2-7; d_call: NA; clone_size: few; cdr3_aa: CASIQTVRGEQYF; cdr3_nt: TGTGCCAGCATCCAAACAGTGCGGGGCGAGCAGTACTTC
v_call: TRBV20-1; j_call: TRBJ2-1; d_call: TRBD2; clone_size: NA; cdr3_aa: CSASVSGGLGEQFF; cdr3_nt: TGCAGTGCTAGTGTGTCGGGGGGGTTGGGGGAGCAGTTCTTC
v_call: TRBV13; j_call: TRBJ2-5; d_call: NA; clone_size: many; cdr3_aa: CASSLGDSGIQETQYF; cdr3_nt: TGTGCCAGCAGCTTAGGCGATTCAGGAATCCAAGAGACCCAGTACTTC
v_call: TRBV7-9; j_call: TRBJ2-3; d_call: TRBD2; clone_size: many; cdr3_aa: CASSPGPLAGDTQYF; cdr3_nt: TGTGCCAGCAGCCCTGGGCCTCTAGCGGGAGATACGCAGTATTTT
v_call: TRBV20-1; j_call: TRBJ2-1; d_call: TRBD2; clone_size: NA; cdr3_aa: CSARESYSREGLNEQFF; cdr3_nt: TGCAGTGCTAGAGAATCTTATAGCAGGGAGGGCCTGAATGAGCAGTTCTTC
v_call: TRBV7-3; j_call: TRBJ2-3; d_call: TRBD1; clone_size: NA; cdr3_aa: CASSSFRGLGTQYF; cdr3_nt: TGTGCCAGCAGCTCCTTCAGGGGGCTAGGTACGCAGTATTTT
v_call: TRBV20-1; j_call: TRBJ1-2; d_call: NA; clone_size: few; cdr3_aa: CSAADGYTF; cdr3_nt: TGCAGTGCCGCTGATGGCTACACCTTC
v_call: TRBV4-3; j_call: TRBJ2-2; d_call: NA; clone_size: NA; cdr3_aa: CASSPQGSPQYGELFF; cdr3_nt: TGCGCCAGCAGCCCCCAAGGGAGCCCCCAGTACGGGGAGCTGTTTTTT
v_call: TRBV10-3; j_call: TRBJ2-2; d_call: TRBD1; clone_size: few; cdr3_aa: CAIREGTGSNTGELFF; cdr3_nt: TGTGCCATCAGGGAAGGGACAGGCTCGAACACCGGGGAGCTGTTTTTT
v_call: TRBV5-1; j_call: TRBJ2-7; d_call: NA; clone_size: many; cdr3_aa: CASSSWSGGAAYEQYF; cdr3_nt: TGCGCCAGCAGCTCCTGGTCTGGCGGGGCAGCCTACGAGCAGTACTTC
v_call: TRBV23-1; j_call: TRBJ2-3; d_call: NA; clone_size: NA; cdr3_aa: CASSQSIRGQGGDTDTQYF; cdr3_nt: TGCGCCAGCAGTCAATCAATCAGGGGTCAAGGCGGTGACACAGATACGCAGTATTTT
v_call: TRBV3-1; j_call: TRBJ1-5; d_call: NA; clone_size: few; cdr3_aa: CASSLGLGGAGNQPQHF; cdr3_nt: TGTGCCAGCAGCCTTGGTTTGGGGGGCGCTGGCAATCAGCCCCAGCATTTT
v_call: TRBV7-2; j_call: TRBJ2-7; d_call: NA; clone_size: NA; cdr3_aa: CASSAGRILTYEQYF; cdr3_nt: TGTGCCAGCAGCGCTGGGCGGATTCTGACCTACGAGCAGTACTTC
v_call: TRBV29-1; j_call: TRBJ2-3; d_call: NA; clone_size: few; cdr3_aa: CSVEVGLDTQYF; cdr3_nt: TGCAGCGTTGAAGTGGGACTAGATACGCAGTATTTT
v_call: TRBV20-1; j_call: TRBJ2-4; d_call: TRBD2; clone_size: few; cdr3_aa: CSAPTSGGGLPKNIQYF; cdr3_nt: TGCAGTGCACCGACTAGCGGGGGAGGGTTGCCCAAAAACATTCAGTACTTC
v_call: TRBV6-5; j_call: TRBJ2-1; d_call: TRBD1; clone_size: few; cdr3_aa: CASSYLLGTGASSYNEQFF; cdr3_nt: TGTGCCAGCAGTTACCTATTGGGGACAGGGGCCAGTTCCTACAATGAGCAGTTCTTC
v_call: TRBV5-1; j_call: TRBJ2-7; d_call: NA; clone_size: many; cdr3_aa: CASSLSGPYEQYF; cdr3_nt: TGCGCCAGCAGCTTGTCAGGCCCCTACGAGCAGTACTTC
v_call: TRBV11-2; j_call: TRBJ2-6; d_call: TRBD1; clone_size: few; cdr3_aa: CASSARWTGVVGANVLTF; cdr3_nt: TGTGCCAGCAGCGCCCGCTGGACAGGCGTTGTGGGGGCCAACGTCCTGACTTTC
v_call: TRBV13; j_call: TRBJ2-1; d_call: TRBD2; clone_size: few; cdr3_aa: CASRGRGGPGEQFF; cdr3_nt: TGTGCCAGCCGAGGTCGGGGGGGGCCTGGTGAGCAGTTCTTC
v_call: TRBV11-3; j_call: TRBJ2-1; d_call: TRBD1; clone_size: few; cdr3_aa: CASSAGDSHSEQFF; cdr3_nt: TGTGCCAGCAGCGCCGGGGACAGTCATAGTGAGCAGTTCTTC
v_call: TRBV7-8; j_call: TRBJ2-3; d_call: NA; clone_size: few; cdr3_aa: CASSLLPGGSTDTQYF; cdr3_nt: TGTGCCAGCAGCTTATTGCCCGGTGGGAGCACAGATACGCAGTATTTT
v_call: TRBV7-9; j_call: TRBJ2-1; d_call: TRBD2; clone_size: few; cdr3_aa: CASSYGLAGTTDEQFF; cdr3_nt: TGTGCCAGCAGCTATGGACTAGCGGGGACTACAGATGAGCAGTTCTTC